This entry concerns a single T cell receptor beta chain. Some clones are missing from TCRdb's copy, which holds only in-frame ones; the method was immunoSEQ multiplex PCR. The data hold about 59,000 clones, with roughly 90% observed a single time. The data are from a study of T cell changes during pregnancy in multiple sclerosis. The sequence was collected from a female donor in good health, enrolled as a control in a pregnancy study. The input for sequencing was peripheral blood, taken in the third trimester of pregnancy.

Here the CDR3 DNA reads TGTGCCAGCAGCCGGGAAGGGAGGGACACTGAAGCTTTCTTT. This codes for CASSREGRDTEAFF. V gene TRBV5-6 combines with J gene TRBJ1-1; no reliable D call. The V end lost 4 bases, the J end lost 3 bases, and 13 bases lay between the germline ends. Germline V gives CDR1 SGHDT, CDR2 YYEEEE. The CDR3 covers 14 residues. The complete variable domain, with remaining parts taken from reference TRBV5-6 and TRBJ1-1, reads DAGVTQSPTHLIKTRGQQVTLRCSPKSGHDTVSWYQQALGQGPQFIFQYYEEEERQRGNFPDRFSGHQFPNYSSELNVNALLLGDSALYLCASSREGRDTEAFFGQGTRLTVV.